This TCR beta chain was recovered during a study of CD8+ T cells in alopecia areata. Extraction and reverse transcription of RNA yielded cDNA as the sequencing template. This table comes from immunoSEQ multiplex PCR, and its TCRdb copy is limited to in-frame clones, with some not included. The sample consists of about 210,000 clones, 64% of them appearing once. Treatment described: oral pan-JAK inhibitor, 5-10 mg twice daily. The investigators collected lesional scalp punch biopsies and peripheral blood from alopecia areata patients. About this clone itself: Its matching antigen is unknown.

The CDR3 totals 16 residues. Trimming shortened V by 0 bases and J by 3 bases, and 13 bases separated the two germline ends. The germline gives CDR1 LGHNA, CDR2 YSLEER. Findings of the study overall: On tofacitinib, scalp and blood still held many of the expanded lesional clones. Links between baseline CD8+ expansion and response need larger treated cohorts.

The chain recombines TRBV4-3 with TRBJ2-3; D tentatively fits TRBD1 or TRBD2 (5 bases each). The specimen was CD4+ T cells sorted from blood, collected at week 4, from a patient treated with tofacitinib. The receptor was isolated from a human donor with alopecia areata. CDR3 sequence reads: CASSQENSGGTDTQYF. DNA of the CDR3: TGCGCCAGCAGCCAAGAGAACTCTGGGGGAACAGATACGCAGTATTTT.